A selection of T cell receptor beta chains follows, all from one sample in a study of regulatory T cells in long-lasting Graves disease. TCRdb reprocessed the multiplex PCR reads via MiXCR and lists one record per CDR3 protein. The sample carries almost 350,000 distinct CDR3 sequences, roughly a fifth recorded once. Sequenced material: peripheral blood mononuclear cells (PBMCs), taken when the disease was refractory, from a patient treated with antithyroid drugs. Receptors were obtained from a female donor with Graves disease. CDR3s include the opening cysteine and the closing phenylalanine or tryptophan. A D gene is named only where the DNA matches it firmly. Size is omitted from some rows. Given values are once, few, many or a class for expanded clones.

>-|few|TRBV20-1|TRBJ1-1
TGCAGTGCCGCCCAGCCTGTGAACACTGAAGCTTTCTTT
CSAAQPVNTEAFF
>TRBD2|-|TRBV20-1|TRBJ2-1
TGCAGTGCTAGAGATACGGCGGGGGGAGATGAGCAGTTCTTC
CSARDTAGGDEQFF
>-|-|TRBV9|TRBJ2-4
TGTGCCAGCAGCGTAGTTTCGGGACCAAGGGCCAAAAACATTCAGTACTTC
CASSVVSGPRAKNIQYF
>TRBD1|many|TRBV20-1|TRBJ2-7
TGCAGTGCTGGACAGGGCTCCTACGAGCAGTACTTC
CSAGQGSYEQYF
>-|-|TRBV19|TRBJ1-6
TGTGCCAGTAGTATGGTGGGGGATTCACCCCTCCACTTT
CASSMVGDSPLHF
>-|-|TRBV3-1|TRBJ1-2
TGTGCCAGCAGCCAAGATGAGGCCTTCGGCTACACCTTC
CASSQDEAFGYTF
>-|-|TRBV7-2|TRBJ2-2
TGTGCCAGCACTAGGACGGTGAACACCGGGGAGCTGTTTTTT
CASTRTVNTGELFF
>-|many|TRBV6-5|TRBJ2-6
TGTGCCAGCAGTTACTCGGACAGCCTCTCTGGGGCCAACGTCCTGACTTTC
CASSYSDSLSGANVLTF
>TRBD1|many|TRBV27|TRBJ1-5
TGTGCCAGCAGGGACAGGATCAATCAGCCCCAGCATTTT
CASRDRINQPQHF
>TRBD2|-|TRBV29-1|TRBJ2-5
TGCAGCGTGCACCAGGGACTAGCGGGGGCAGGCTACTTC
CSVHQGLAGAGYF
>TRBD2|few|TRBV3-1|TRBJ2-4
TGTGCCAGCAGCCAAGCGGCGGGGGGGCGGGGCATTCAGTACTTC
CASSQAAGGRGIQYF
>TRBD2|many|TRBV7-2|TRBJ2-4
TGTGCCAGCAGCTTTAGCGGGAACATTCAGTACTTC
CASSFSGNIQYF
>-|few|TRBV7-9|TRBJ1-2
TGTGCCAGCGGCAGGGAGCCCGCTGGCTACACCTTC
CASGREPAGYTF
>-|few|TRBV30|TRBJ1-5
TGTGCCTGGACACACAGGGTAAATCAGCCCCAGCATTTT
CAWTHRVNQPQHF
>-|-|TRBV10-2|TRBJ1-6
TGCGCCAGCAGTGAAGCCCCGAGCTCCTATAATTCACCCCTCCACTTT
CASSEAPSSYNSPLHF
>TRBD1|few|TRBV20-1|TRBJ1-5
TGCAGTGCTAGCCCCGGACAGGGGCGCAATCAGCCCCAGCATTTT
CSASPGQGRNQPQHF
>-|many|TRBV7-3|TRBJ1-5
TGTGCCAGCAGCTTAGAGGAGGGGCTGCCCCAGCATTTT
CASSLEEGLPQHF
>TRBD2|few|TRBV4-2|TRBJ2-5
TGTGCCAGCAGCCGAAGCAAGATGACTAGCGGGAAAAAAGAGACCCAGTACTTC
CASSRSKMTSGKKETQYF
>TRBD1|few|TRBV5-1|TRBJ1-4
TGCGCCAGCAGCAACGACGGGACAGGGAATGAAAAACTGTTTTTT
CASSNDGTGNEKLFF
>-|-|TRBV5-1|TRBJ1-1
TGCGCCAGCAGCTTAAAGAGTTCGCCCCTGAACACTGAAGCTTTCTTT
CASSLKSSPLNTEAFF
>-|-|TRBV7-3|TRBJ2-1
TGTGCCAGCAGCCCTGGGCCGGTCCTCTCCTACAATGAGCAGTTCTTC
CASSPGPVLSYNEQFF
>-|-|TRBV24-1|TRBJ1-1
TGTGCCACCAGCAACAGGGAGCGCACTGAAGCTTTCTTT
CATSNRERTEAFF
>-|many|TRBV28|TRBJ2-5
TGTGCCAGCAGTCTCCGACTAGAGGAGACCCAGTACTTC
CASSLRLEETQYF
>TRBD1|-|TRBV10-3|TRBJ2-2
TGTGCCATCAAACAGGGGAGCGACACCGGGGAGCTGTTTTTT
CAIKQGSDTGELFF
>TRBD1|many|TRBV29-1|TRBJ2-7
TGCAGCGTTAGGACAGGGAACGAGCAGTACTTC
CSVRTGNEQYF
>TRBD1|-|TRBV20-1|TRBJ2-6
TGCAGTGCTAGAGATTATAGAGGGGGCGGATCTGGGGCCAACGTCCTGACTTTC
CSARDYRGGGSGANVLTF
>-|few|TRBV12-3/TRBV12-4|TRBJ2-5
TGTGCCAGCAGTCCACCCAGGGGACAGACCCAGTACTTC
CASSPPRGQTQYF
>TRBD2|-|TRBV7-2|TRBJ2-1
TGTGCCAGCAGCACCCGGACTAGCGGAAATTACAATGAGCAGTTCTTC
CASSTRTSGNYNEQFF
>-|-|TRBV10-3|TRBJ1-5
TGTGCCATCAGTGAAGGAGTCGGTCAGCCCCAGCATTTT
CAISEGVGQPQHF
>-|many|TRBV28|TRBJ1-5
TGTGCCACCTACAGGGCTGGTAGCAATCAGCCCCAGCATTTT
CATYRAGSNQPQHF
>-|-|TRBV13|TRBJ2-5
TGTGCCAGCAGCTCCCGGACACCCGGGGAGACCCAGTACTTC
CASSSRTPGETQYF
>-|many|TRBV18|TRBJ1-1
TGTGCCAGCTCACGAGGACCCCAAGGGAACACTGAAGCTTTCTTT
CASSRGPQGNTEAFF
>TRBD1|few|TRBV3-1|TRBJ2-7
TGTGCCAGCAGCCTCCGGGACAGGGACTACGAGCAGTACTTC
CASSLRDRDYEQYF
>-|many|TRBV27|TRBJ1-5
TGTGCCAGCAGCCGAAAGGATGGCAATCAGCCCCAGCATTTT
CASSRKDGNQPQHF
>TRBD2|many|TRBV10-3|TRBJ2-7
TGTGCCATCAGTGGTCCCGGGGGGACCTACGAGCAGTACTTC
CAISGPGGTYEQYF
>-|-|TRBV6-1|TRBJ1-5
TGTGCCAGCAGCGTAGGAGGGGTTAATCAGCCCCAGCATTTT
CASSVGGVNQPQHF
>TRBD2|-|TRBV12-3/TRBV12-4|TRBJ2-1
TGTGCCAGCAGTTTAAAGCGGGGGTCCTACAATGAGCAGTTCTTC
CASSLKRGSYNEQFF